This TCR beta chain comes out of a study of blood T cell repertoires in COVID-19. On the study more broadly: Acute and convalescent COVID-19 samples came from the United States, Italy and Spain.

Recruited during active infection, patients (from Seattle) were subsequently followed longitudinally. The CDR3 is 15 residues long. The germline V gene encodes CDR1 KGHSH and CDR2 LQKENI. Unmatched junction bases numbered 11, after V lost 3 bases and J lost 6 bases. As processed by the authors: Amplifying reference gene primers gave estimates of nucleated cell counts. Profiled with immunoSEQ multiplex PCR; TCRdb holds only in-frame clones, not every one. That table gives V, J and clone size, and the DNA gave D and trimming. The data hold about 370,000 clones, with roughly 90% observed a single time. The sequenced sample consisted of peripheral blood. V gene TRBV18 combines with J gene TRBJ2-7; 7 nucleotides align to TRBD1. The clonotype was recovered from a woman in her twenties or thirties with COVID-19, enrolled during active disease. In nucleotides, the CDR3 is TGTGCCAGCTCACCCCCGAGACAGGGAATAGTCGAGCAGTACTTC. Protein product: CASSPPRQGIVEQYF. Full variable domain (rest looked up from reference TRBV18 and TRBJ2-7): NAGVMQNPRHLVRRRGQEARLRCSPMKGHSHVYWYRQLPEEGLKFMVYLQKENIIDESGMPKERFSAEFPKEGPSILRIQQVVRGDSAAYFCASSPPRQGIVEQYFGPGTRLTVT.